These 30 T cell receptor beta chains came from one sample sequenced in a study of Ad26.COV2.S vaccination and SARS-CoV-2 variants. Some clones are missing from TCRdb's copy, which holds only in-frame ones; the method was immunoSEQ multiplex PCR. The table records about 400,000 clones, about 91% of them present only once. Regarding treatment: some 20 received Ad26.COV2.S at low or high dose, single or two shots; about 5 received placebo; per-sample allocation not given. The investigators took samples on day 63 after the first vaccine or placebo injection. The sequences come from peripheral blood, collected in a trial of Ad26.COV2.S vaccine versus placebo. The receptors derive from a person aged 18-65 years who received the Ad26.COV2.S COVID-19 vaccine or a placebo.

The chain recombines TRBV5-4 with TRBJ2-7, with D perhaps matching TRBD1 or TRBD2 (5 bases each). CDR3 length: 14 amino acids. Trimming took 0 bases from V and 2 from J, leaving 9 bases between them. The V gene's germline CDR1 is SGHNT and CDR2 YYREEE (reference sequence). CDR3 region: CASSLEGDPYEQYF. In nucleotides, the CDR3 is TGTGCCAGCAGCTTGGAAGGGGACCCCTACGAGCAGTACTTC.

CDR3 nucleotide sequence: TGTGCCAGCAGCTTCCTGGACTTTAGCACAGATACGCAGTATTTT. It codes for CASSFLDFSTDTQYF. The rearrangement uses TRBV5-4 and TRBJ2-3; D may be TRBD2 (5 bases). The CDR3 has 15 amino acids. The germline V and J ends were trimmed by 2 bases and 0 bases, with 10 bases remaining between them. Germline-derived CDR1 and CDR2 are SGHNT and YYREEE (reference sequence).

The gene calls are TRBV11-2 and TRBJ2-2; perhaps D is TRBD1 or TRBD2 (5 bases each). CDR1 is SGHAT and CDR2 is FQNNGV in the germline V gene. V was cut by 3 bases and J by 2 bases, with 16 bases left in between. The CDR3 sequence is 17 residues long. The chain's CDR3 is CASSFNGALTNTGELFF. Here the CDR3 DNA reads TGTGCCAGCAGCTTCAACGGGGCCTTGACTAACACCGGGGAGCTGTTTTTT.

The J gene is TRBJ1-2, the V gene TRBV6-1, with D possibly TRBD1 on 6 matching bases. The V gene's germline CDR1 is MNHNS and CDR2 SASEGT. The CDR3 has 17 amino acids. V was cut by 2 bases and J by 1 base, with 17 bases left in between. CDR3 amino acids: CASSEFHSTGFNYGYTF. In DNA, the CDR3 is TGTGCCAGCAGTGAATTTCATTCGACAGGCTTTAACTATGGCTACACCTTC.

J is TRBJ1-5 and V is TRBV28; D is unresolved. Germline V CDR1 and CDR2: MDHEN, SYDVKM. This CDR3 has 13 amino acids. V dropped 7 bases and J dropped 4 bases, with 11 bases sitting between them. The CDR3 here is CASKGGRNQPQHF. The DNA of the CDR3 is TGTGCCAGCAAGGGAGGGAGGAATCAGCCCCAGCATTTT.

The chain is built from TRBV30 and TRBJ2-2, with TRBD1 as a possible D gene (5 bases). The CDR3 has 12 residues. Germline values: CDR1 GTSNPN, CDR2 SVGIG (reference sequence). The germline V and J ends were trimmed by 4 bases and 6 bases, with 9 bases remaining between them. CDR3 DNA: TGTGCCTGGACAGGGTGGGCCGGGGAGCTGTTTTTT. It codes for CAWTGWAGELFF.

CDR3: CASSQAGRWENTIYF. The CDR3 nucleotides are TGTGCCAGCAGCCAGGCGGGACGGTGGGAGAACACCATATATTTT. The chain uses TRBV14 and TRBJ1-3, with a weak D call TRBD1 (5 bases). V lost 3 bases and J 7 bases, leaving 16 bases between the germline ends. CDR1 is SGHDN and CDR2 is FVKESK in the germline V gene. CDR3 length: 15 residues.

In its sample, this clone was seen a few times. A junction boundary mismatches the germline segment, possibly from a read error. The J gene is TRBJ1-3, the V gene TRBV10-3; possibly TRBD1 for D (5 bases). Germline V gene lookup returns CDR1 ENHRY and CDR2 SYGVKD. CDR3 length: 12 residues. CDR3 bases: TGTGCCATCAGTGGGACACTCTACCCCGTGGATTTT. It yields the protein CAISGTLYPVDF.

This clone was seen a handful of times. V gene TRBV9 combines with J gene TRBJ1-2; 9 positions agree with TRBD1. After removal of 3 bases from V and 4 bases from J, the junction contained 7 bases not matched to a gene. This CDR3 spans 15 amino acids. Germline values: CDR1 SGDLS, CDR2 YYNGEE. The CDR3 region has the DNA TGTGCCAGCAGCGCGGGGGACAGGGTGAGCTATGGCTACACCTTC. This translates into CASSAGDRVSYGYTF.

V usage is TRBV28 and J usage is TRBJ2-3; D possibly corresponds to TRBD2 (5 bases). V gave up 6 bases and J gave up 11 bases, with 12 bases separating them. This CDR3 is built from 11 residues. In germline, CDR1 is MDHEN, CDR2 SYDVKM. Here the CDR3 DNA reads TGTGCCAGCAGATCCCGGGGTTGGCAGTATTTT. Translation gives CASRSRGWQYF. Complete variable domain (other parts from reference TRBV28 and TRBJ2-3): DVKVTQSSRYLVKRTGEKVFLECVQDMDHENMFWYRQDPGLGLRLIYFSYDVKMKEKGDIPEGYSVSREKKERFSLILESASTNQTSMYLCASRSRGWQYFGPGTRLTVL.

The CDR3 loop reads CASSARRLAATDTQYF. CDR3 in DNA: TGTGCCAGTAGCGCCCGGAGACTAGCGGCGACAGATACGCAGTATTTT. The rearrangement joins TRBV19 to TRBJ2-3; TRBD2 matches 9 bases. The CDR3 is 16 amino acids. Trimming removed 6 bases from V and 3 bases from J; junction bases left unmatched: 10. CDR1 is LNHDA and CDR2 is SQIVND in the germline V gene (reference sequence). Full variable domain (missing parts from reference TRBV19 and TRBJ2-3): DGGITQSPKYLFRKEGQNVTLSCEQNLNHDAMYWYRQDPGQGLRLIYYSQIVNDFQKGDIAEGYSVSREKKESFPLTVTSAQKNPTAFYLCASSARRLAATDTQYFGPGTRLTVL.

The genes are TRBV28 and TRBJ2-7; possible D gene TRBD1, 5 bases. V lost 6 bases, J lost 2 bases, and 14 bases lay in between. This CDR3 is built from 14 residues. Germline V gives CDR1 MDHEN, CDR2 SYDVKM. Here the CDR3 reads CASSFDRFPYEQYF. DNA of the CDR3: TGTGCCAGCAGCTTCGACAGATTTCCCTACGAGCAGTACTTC. Full variable domain (rest looked up from reference TRBV28 and TRBJ2-7): DVKVTQSSRYLVKRTGEKVFLECVQDMDHENMFWYRQDPGLGLRLIYFSYDVKMKEKGDIPEGYSVSREKKERFSLILESASTNQTSMYLCASSFDRFPYEQYFGPGTRLTVT.

This clone has only one observation. The V gene is TRBV6-5, the J gene TRBJ1-4; D perhaps matches TRBD1 (6 bases). Germline V gene lookup returns CDR1 MNHEY and CDR2 SVGAGI. Trimming pared 6 bases from V and 5 bases from J, leaving 13 bases between. The CDR3 totals 14 residues. CDR3 DNA: TGTGCCAGCAGACCACAGGGAGGGAATGAAAAACTGTTTTTT. Translated, it gives CASRPQGGNEKLFF.

This clone was observed at least ten times. V usage is TRBV6-4 and J usage is TRBJ2-2, with unresolved D. The CDR3 is 16 amino acids. Between the trimmed V and J ends, which lost 0 bases and 2 bases, there was a span of 10 bases. CDR1 is MRHNA, CDR2 SNTAGT, per germline. Here the CDR3 reads CASSDSAHPNTGELFF. In DNA, the CDR3 is TGTGCCAGCAGTGACTCGGCACACCCTAACACCGGGGAGCTGTTTTTT.

The chain recombines TRBV3-1 (or the pseudogene TRBV3-2) with TRBJ2-7, with 11 bases identical to TRBD2. This CDR3 is built from 14 residues. V was clipped by 4 bases and J by 6 bases; unmatched bases: 5. Germline V lookup: CDR1 LGHDT, CDR2 YNNKEL (reference sequence). DNA of the CDR3: TGTGCCAGCAGCCTAGCGGGAGGGCCCCCCGAGCAGTACTTC. It translates to CASSLAGGPPEQYF.

The CDR3 bases are TGTGCCATCAGCGCCGACAGGGGGGGCACTGAAGCTTTCTTT. Amino acids: CAISADRGGTEAFF. V gene TRBV10-3 combines with J gene TRBJ1-1, with 9 bases aligning to TRBD1. The J segment lost 4 bases and the V segment lost 6 bases, leaving 6 bases of the junction unmatched. From germline, CDR1 is ENHRY and CDR2 SYGVKD. The CDR3 loop spans 14 amino acids.

The V call is TRBV18, the J call TRBJ1-5, with D unclear. This CDR3 is built from 14 residues. Between the trimmed V and J ends, which lost 4 bases and 4 bases, there was a span of 11 bases. CDR1 is KGHSH, CDR2 LQKENI, per germline. CDR3 region: CASSLNKANQPQHF. In DNA, the CDR3 is TGTGCCAGCTCACTAAACAAGGCGAATCAGCCCCAGCATTTT.

The rearrangement joins TRBV19 to TRBJ2-1; D ambiguous. Germline V lookup: CDR1 LNHDA, CDR2 SQIVND (reference sequence). CDR3 length equals 11 residues. V lost 7 bases, J lost 15 bases, and 16 bases lay in between. The CDR3 nucleotides read TGTGCCAGTAAGGGCGACATTCGGTGGTTCTTC. Protein sequence: CASKGDIRWFF.

On this clone: A junction boundary mismatches the germline segment, possibly from a read error. This chain joins TRBV19 and TRBJ2-2; 7 nucleotides line up with TRBD1. The CDR3 loop spans 14 amino acids. CDR1 and CDR2 from the germline V gene are LNHDA and SQIVND (reference sequence). CDR3 amino acids: CASSLDRVSGELFF. The CDR3 coding sequence is TGTGCCAGTAGTTTAGACAGGGTTTCCGGGGAGCTGTTTTTT.

The count of this clone is one. CDR3 region: CASSLDFYEQYF. CDR3 DNA sequence: TGTGCCAGCAGCTTGGACTTCTACGAGCAGTACTTC. The chain couples TRBV5-4 to TRBJ2-7; D gene unclear. This CDR3 has 12 residues. The germline V and J ends were trimmed by 0 bases and 3 bases, with 4 bases remaining between them. CDR1 and CDR2 from the germline V gene are SGHNT and YYREEE (reference sequence).

The genes are TRBV25-1 and TRBJ2-7; TRBD1 is a possible D gene (6 bases). The CDR3 totals 15 residues. Trimming took off 1 base at V and 2 bases at J, with 12 bases between the two ends. The germline V gene has CDR1 MGHDK and CDR2 SYGVNS. The CDR3 is CASSEWETGAYEQYF. In DNA, the CDR3 is TGTGCCAGCAGTGAATGGGAGACAGGCGCCTACGAGCAGTACTTC.

This chain links TRBV9 with TRBJ2-7; TRBD2 matches at 8 bases. Germline V gives CDR1 SGDLS, CDR2 YYNGEE. J gave up 5 bases and V 0 bases, and 7 bases lay outside the gene matches. This CDR3 is built from 15 residues. CDR3 coding DNA: TGTGCCAGCAGCGTAGGGACTAGCCCTAAAGACGAGCAGTACTTC. Protein product: CASSVGTSPKDEQYF.

J is TRBJ2-2 and V is TRBV10-3; D is possibly TRBD1 or TRBD2 (5 bases each). Germline loops: CDR1 ENHRY, CDR2 SYGVKD. This CDR3 is 15 amino acids long. Trimming took off 10 bases at V and 4 bases at J, with 19 bases between the two ends. For the CDR3, the DNA is TGTGCCAGCCGCGGCGGGCAGGGCCTCACCGGGGAGCTGTTTTTT. Encoded protein: CASRGGQGLTGELFF.

The rearrangement uses TRBV6-2 or TRBV6-3 and TRBJ2-7, with 7 bases lining up with TRBD1. The CDR3 runs to 16 residues. Germline CDR1 and CDR2: MNHEY and SVGEGT. The trim removed 3 bases at V and 2 bases at J, leaving 10 bases unmatched. Here the CDR3 reads CASSYNERDRPYEQYF. The CDR3, as DNA: TGTGCCAGCAGTTATAATGAACGGGACAGACCCTACGAGCAGTACTTC.

The chain couples TRBV5-1 to TRBJ2-7; D is possibly TRBD2 (6 bases). The CDR3 is 15 amino acids. The V end was cut by 2 bases, the J end by 3 bases, with 15 bases between. Per the germline V gene, CDR1 is SGHRS and CDR2 is YFSETQ. The CDR3 DNA is TGCGCCAGCAGCTTAGAAGGCGGGGCCGGCTACGAGCAGTACTTC. Translated, it gives CASSLEGGAGYEQYF.

This rearrangement joins TRBV29-1 to TRBJ2-3; 9 bases match TRBD1. CDR1 and CDR2 from the germline V gene are SQVTM and ANQGSEA. J lost 2 bases, V lost 6 bases, and 6 bases had no gene match. This CDR3 has 14 residues. The CDR3 sequence: CSVLDRGTTDTQYF. Written as DNA, the CDR3 is TGCAGCGTCCTCGACAGGGGGACCACAGATACGCAGTATTTT.

The V and J genes are TRBV14 and TRBJ2-1; 8 bases are shared with TRBD2. V trimming: 6 bases; J trimming: 5 bases; junction bases outside the gene matches: 6. CDR1 is SGHDN, CDR2 FVKESK, per germline. The CDR3 totals 14 residues. CDR3 DNA: TGTGCCAGCAGTAAAATTAGCGGGGACAATGAGCAGTTCTTC. This codes for CASSKISGDNEQFF.

This clone was picked up a small number of times. The chain has TRBV4-2 and TRBJ1-4, with 9 bases matching TRBD1. J gave up 2 bases and V 2 bases, and 9 bases lay outside the gene matches. CDR1 is LGHNA, CDR2 YNFKEQ, per germline. CDR3 length: 18 amino acids. This chain's CDR3 is CASSQSWDRDLTNEKLFF. CDR3 nucleotides: TGTGCCAGCAGCCAATCGTGGGACAGGGACCTCACTAATGAAAAACTGTTTTTT.

J is TRBJ1-5 and V is TRBV27, with D possibly being TRBD1 (6 bases). The CDR3 is 16 residues long. Trimming took off 0 bases at V and 4 bases at J, with 13 bases between the two ends. Germline V gene sequence: CDR1 MNHEY, CDR2 SMNVEV (reference sequence). The CDR3 DNA follows: TGTGCCAGCAGTTTATCGAGCAGGGGAGGTAATCAGCCCCAGCATTTT. Translated, it gives CASSLSSRGGNQPQHF.

This sequence joins TRBV7-3 and TRBJ2-2; 7 bases map to TRBD2. Trimming cost V 3 bases and J 1 base; bases outside gene matches: 11. CDR1 SGHTA and CDR2 FQGTGA come from the germline V gene. The CDR3 runs to 18 residues. The CDR3 protein is CASSFGLVTSGNTGELFF. CDR3 nucleotides: TGTGCCAGCAGCTTCGGACTAGTCACAAGCGGGAACACCGGGGAGCTGTTTTTT.